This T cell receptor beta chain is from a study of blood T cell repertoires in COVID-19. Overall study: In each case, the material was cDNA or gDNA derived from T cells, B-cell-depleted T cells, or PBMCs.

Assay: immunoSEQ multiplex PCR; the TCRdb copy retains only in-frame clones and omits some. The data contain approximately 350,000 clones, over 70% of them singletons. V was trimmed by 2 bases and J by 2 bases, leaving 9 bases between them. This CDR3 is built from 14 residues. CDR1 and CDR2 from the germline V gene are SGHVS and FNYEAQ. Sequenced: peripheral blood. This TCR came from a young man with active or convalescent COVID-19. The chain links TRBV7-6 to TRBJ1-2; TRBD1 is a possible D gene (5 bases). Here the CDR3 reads CASSLMTENYGYTF. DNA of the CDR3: TGTGCCAGCAGCTTAATGACAGAGAACTATGGCTACACCTTC.